The next 16 T cell receptor beta chains were all read from a single sample in a study of cytomegalovirus exposure and HLA in healthy donors. PCR amplification relied on 60 Vbeta primers (plus 13 Jbeta primers). Assay used: immunoSEQ multiplex PCR; TCRdb lists only in-frame clones, some missing. The top ten hold 1.5% to 1.7% of the sample, which has roughly 190,000 clones, less than 85% seen once. Sequencing was performed on PBMCs. The receptors were sampled from a girl aged 5 to 17 in good health and CMV-seropositive.

The chain is built from TRBV11-3 and TRBJ2-7, with 10 nucleotides matching TRBD1. V lost 4 bases, J lost 2 bases, and 8 bases stayed unmatched. The germline V gene has CDR1 SGHNT and CDR2 YENEEA. The CDR3 runs 16 residues. The CDR3 bases are TGTGCCAGCAGCTCGAAAACCGGGACAGGGGCCTACGAGCAGTACTTC. Protein product: CASSSKTGTGAYEQYF. The whole variable domain, remainder taken from reference TRBV11-3 and TRBJ2-7, is EAGVVQSPRYKIIEKKQPVAFWCNPISGHNTLYWYLQNLGQGPELLIRYENEEAVDDSQLPKDRFSAERLKGVDSTLKIQPAELGDSAVYLCASSSKTGTGAYEQYFGPGTRLTVT.

The rearrangement links TRBV5-8 to TRBJ2-1, with 10 positions matching TRBD1. The CDR3 runs 17 residues. Germline V gene sequence: CDR1 SGHTS, CDR2 YDEGEE. The V segment lost 4 bases and the J segment 7 bases; nucleotides outside the gene matches: 14. CDR3 nucleotide sequence: TGTGCCAGCAGCCCCCCAACCGGGACAGGGGATCGGAATGAGCAGTTCTTC. Protein product: CASSPPTGTGDRNEQFF.

V usage is TRBV9 and J usage is TRBJ2-7, with D possibly TRBD2 on 6 matching bases. CDR1 and CDR2 (germline): SGDLS, YYNGEE. The length of the CDR3 is 14 residues. Trimming took 0 bases from V and 6 from J, leaving 13 bases between them. DNA of the CDR3: TGTGCCAGCAGCGTAGAGGGACTGGGGGGCGAGCAGTACTTC. Protein sequence: CASSVEGLGGEQYF.

This clone was recorded a few times. V gene TRBV6-1 combines with J gene TRBJ1-4, with 7 nucleotides matching TRBD1. With V trimmed by 3 bases and J by 8 bases, 9 bases remained unmatched. This CDR3 is built from 15 residues. CDR1 is MNHNS and CDR2 is SASEGT in the germline V gene. CDR3 in DNA: TGTGCCAGCAGTGAGTTACAGGGGAACGGGGAAAAACTGTTTTTT. It encodes CASSELQGNGEKLFF.

The rearrangement links TRBV4-3 to TRBJ1-6, with TRBD1 as a possible D gene (6 bases). The CDR3 loop spans 14 amino acids. In germline, CDR1 is LGHNA, CDR2 YSLEER. Trimming took 0 bases from V and 14 from J, leaving 14 bases between them. CDR3 nucleotide sequence: TGCGCCAGCAGCCAAGATCCAGGGGACGGCTCCCTCCACTTT. Protein: CASSQDPGDGSLHF.

The chain employs TRBV4-3 and TRBJ2-2; D remains ambiguous. Germline V CDR1 and CDR2: LGHNA, YSLEER. This CDR3 comprises 15 residues. Deletions cut 4 bases from V and 3 bases from J, with 12 bases between. The CDR3 bases are TGCGCCAGCAGCCGTTCGCCAGTGGACACCGGGGAGCTGTTTTTT. This codes for CASSRSPVDTGELFF.

The chain has TRBV5-1 and TRBJ2-2; D is possibly TRBD1 (5 bases). Trimming pared 3 bases from V and 4 bases from J, leaving 13 bases between. The CDR3 is made up of 15 amino acids. Germline V CDR1 and CDR2: SGHRS, YFSETQ. Written as DNA, the CDR3 is TGCGCCAGCAGCTCGCAGGGCCAGGGCACCGGGGAGCTGTTTTTT. Encoded protein: CASSSQGQGTGELFF.

The chain couples TRBV9 to TRBJ2-5, with 9 bases lining up with TRBD2. The CDR3 covers 17 residues. Germline-derived CDR1 and CDR2 are SGDLS and YYNGEE. V lost 4 bases to trimming and J lost 5 bases; unmatched junction nucleotides: 15. The CDR3 nucleotides are TGTGCCAGCAGCCCCCCAGCGGCGGGGGGGGTAAGTGAGACCCAGTACTTC. Translating it yields CASSPPAAGGVSETQYF.

The chain recombines TRBV27 with TRBJ2-3; D gene ambiguous. Per germline, CDR1 MNHEY and CDR2 SMNVEV (reference sequence). Trimming cost V 1 base and J 4 bases, with 15 bases left between them. The CDR3 has 16 amino acids. The CDR3 nucleotides are TGTGCCAGCAGTTTATGGGCACCCCTATTCTCAGATACGCAGTATTTT. Protein: CASSLWAPLFSDTQYF.

This rearrangement joins TRBV18 to TRBJ2-5, with a weak D call TRBD1 (6 bases). Trimming pared 2 bases from V and 4 bases from J, leaving 17 bases between. This CDR3 is 16 amino acids long. The germline V gene encodes CDR1 KGHSH and CDR2 LQKENI. The CDR3 sequence: CASSPIAGVEGETQYF. The CDR3 DNA reads TGTGCCAGCTCACCAATCGCAGGGGTAGAGGGAGAGACCCAGTACTTC. Variable domain in full (rest from reference TRBV18 and TRBJ2-5): NAGVMQNPRHLVRRRGQEARLRCSPMKGHSHVYWYRQLPEEGLKFMVYLQKENIIDESGMPKERFSAEFPKEGPSILRIQQVVRGDSAAYFCASSPIAGVEGETQYFGPGTRLLVL.

The chain employs TRBV5-1 and TRBJ1-2, with TRBD1 matching 10 bases. This CDR3 spans 14 amino acids. Germline V CDR1 and CDR2: SGHRS, YFSETQ. V was clipped by 5 bases and J by 4 bases; unmatched bases: 5. CDR3 sequence: CASSFRTGGYGYTF. CDR3 DNA sequence: TGCGCCAGCAGTTTTAGGACAGGGGGCTATGGCTACACCTTC.

The rearrangement uses TRBV10-3 and TRBJ1-2; 9 bases are a match to TRBD1. Germline trimming cut 6 bases from V and 4 bases from J; bases unmatched to any gene: 3. Germline values: CDR1 ENHRY, CDR2 SYGVKD. The CDR3 is made up of 13 amino acids. CDR3 DNA: TGTGCCATCAGGGGGACAGGGCCCTATGGCTACACCTTC. The encoded protein is CAIRGTGPYGYTF.

This sequence joins TRBV7-9 and TRBJ2-1, with 8 bases identical to TRBD1. Unmatched junction bases numbered 11, after V lost 5 bases and J lost 8 bases. Germline CDR1 SEHNR, CDR2 FQNEAQ (reference sequence). This CDR3 is 15 amino acids long. Here the CDR3 DNA reads TGTGCCAGCAGCCCCAGGACAGGGAGAAGGGATGAGCAGTTCTTC. It codes for CASSPRTGRRDEQFF.

This clone appeared once. J is TRBJ1-1 and V is TRBV5-6, with D possibly being TRBD1 (5 bases). V was trimmed by 7 bases and J by 0 bases, leaving 10 bases between them. CDR1 is SGHDT, CDR2 YYEEEE, per germline. The CDR3 contains 13 residues. Here the CDR3 reads CASRRQMNTEAFF. CDR3 in DNA: TGTGCCAGCCGGCGACAGATGAACACTGAAGCTTTCTTT.

The V call is TRBV4-3, the J call TRBJ1-6; 8 positions agree with TRBD1. The CDR3 sequence is 17 residues long. CDR1 and CDR2 (germline): LGHNA, YSLEER. The V and J ends lost 1 base and 9 bases, in that order; junction bases with no gene match: 11. The DNA for the CDR3 is TGCGCCAGCAGCCAAGGAGAGGCAGGGGGCGGCGGTTCACCCCTCCACTTT. The encoded protein is CASSQGEAGGGGSPLHF.

This chain links TRBV5-6 with TRBJ1-6, with a possible D match to TRBD1 (6 bases). The CDR3 covers 16 residues. The V and J ends lost 6 bases and 0 bases respectively, with 13 bases between them. Germline assignment: CDR1 SGHDT and CDR2 YYEEEE. The CDR3 protein is CASNPQGTSYNSPLHF. CDR3 DNA sequence: TGTGCCAGCAACCCCCAGGGGACCTCCTATAATTCACCCCTCCACTTT.